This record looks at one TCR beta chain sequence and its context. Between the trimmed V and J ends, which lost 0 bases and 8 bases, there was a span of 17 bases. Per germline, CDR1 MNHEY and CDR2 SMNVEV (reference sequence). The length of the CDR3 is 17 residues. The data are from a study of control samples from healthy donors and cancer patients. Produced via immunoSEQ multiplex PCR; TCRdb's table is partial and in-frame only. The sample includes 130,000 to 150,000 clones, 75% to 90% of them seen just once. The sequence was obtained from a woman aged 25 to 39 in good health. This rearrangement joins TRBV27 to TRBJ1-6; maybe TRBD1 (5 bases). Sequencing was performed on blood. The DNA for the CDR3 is TGTGCCAGCAGTTTATCTCGGGGCGCGGGGGGTGATTCACCCCTCCACTTT. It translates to CASSLSRGAGGDSPLHF.